The TCR beta chain under discussion was sequenced for a study of T-cell memory formation after mild COVID-19. V was pared by 2 bases and J by 8 bases, with 12 bases between. The germline CDR1 and CDR2 sequences are SGHRS and YFSETQ. The CDR3 totals 13 residues. TCRdb reanalysed the 5' RACE reads using MiXCR and keeps one entry per CDR3 protein. This sample has approximately 340,000 distinct CDR3 sequences, with about 16% found just once. This sequence was found in a man between 18 and 35 years old who had mild COVID-19 (a few samples of this study predate the infection). Cell type and time point are not known. Sequenced: PBMCs or a T cell subset sorted from them (not recorded which). The chain carries TRBV5-1 and TRBJ2-3; possible D gene TRBD1, 5 bases. The CDR3 bases are TGCGCCAGCAGCTTAGGGGCGACGGGTACGCAGTATTTT. It yields the protein CASSLGATGTQYF.